The TCR beta chain under discussion was sequenced for a study of blood T cell repertoires in COVID-19. At the level of the study: From the United States, Italy and Spain came samples of acute and convalescent COVID-19. T cells, B-cell-depleted T cells, or PBMCs supplied cDNA or gDNA.

The CDR3 loop spans 15 amino acids. Germline V gene data show CDR1 as SGHRS and CDR2 as YFSETQ. V was shortened by 4 bases and J by 10 bases, with 18 bases between the two germline ends. Original processing notes: Amplification of reference gene primers provided the estimated nucleated cell counts. Here immunoSEQ multiplex PCR was the method, and the copy in TCRdb shows in-frame clones only, minus some. Clone size and the V and J calls come from that table; the DNA yielded D and trimming. The sample holds 90,000 to 150,000 clones, around nine tenths seen once. This sequence was found in a woman aged 45-65 years with active or convalescent COVID-19. The sequenced material came from peripheral blood. The chain combines TRBV5-1 with TRBJ1-6; D perhaps matches TRBD1 (6 bases). The DNA for the CDR3 is TGCGCCAGCAGCCCAACAGCGCAGAGGGGGTCACCCCTCCACTTT. The encoded protein is CASSPTAQRGSPLHF.